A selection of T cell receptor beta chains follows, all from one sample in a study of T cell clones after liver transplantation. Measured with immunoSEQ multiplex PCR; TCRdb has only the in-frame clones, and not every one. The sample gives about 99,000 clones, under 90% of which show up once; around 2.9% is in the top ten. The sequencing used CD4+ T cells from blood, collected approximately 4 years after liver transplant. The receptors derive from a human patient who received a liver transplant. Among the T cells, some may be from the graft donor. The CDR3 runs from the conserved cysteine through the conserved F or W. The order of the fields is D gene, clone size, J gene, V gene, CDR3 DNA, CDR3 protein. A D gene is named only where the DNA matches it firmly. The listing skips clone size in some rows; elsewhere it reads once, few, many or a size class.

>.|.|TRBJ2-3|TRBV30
TGTGCCTGGAGTAAGGGTGTGAACACAGATACGCAGTATTTT
CAWSKGVNTDTQYF
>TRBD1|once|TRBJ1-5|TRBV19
TGTGCCAGTCGCACCTGGACAGGGAATCAGCCCCAGCATTTT
CASRTWTGNQPQHF
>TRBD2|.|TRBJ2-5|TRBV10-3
TGTGCCATCAGGAGGACTAGCCCGGAGACCCAGTACTTC
CAIRRTSPETQYF
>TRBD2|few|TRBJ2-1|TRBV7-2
TGTGCCAGCAGCCAACCGCTAGCGGGGGCCCAACTCCGTGAGCAGTTCTTC
CASSQPLAGAQLREQFF
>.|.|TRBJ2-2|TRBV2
TGTGCCAGCAGTGTGGAGATAGGCGGGGAGCTGTTTTTT
CASSVEIGGELFF
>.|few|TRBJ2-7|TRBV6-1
TGTGCCAGCAGTCCCTGGGGGTTCTACGAGCAGTACTTC
CASSPWGFYEQYF
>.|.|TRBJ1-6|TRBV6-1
TGTGCCAGCATTGAGGGCCAGAATTCACCCCTCCACTTT
CASIEGQNSPLHF
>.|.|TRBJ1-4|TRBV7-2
TGTGCCAGCAGAGGAGGGTTAAATGAAAAACTGTTTTTT
CASRGGLNEKLFF
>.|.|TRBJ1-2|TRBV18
TGTGCCAGCTCACCACTTAAGGGGTCCGGGGGTTTTAACTATGGCTACACCTTC
CASSPLKGSGGFNYGYTF
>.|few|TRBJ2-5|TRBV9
TGTGCCAGCAGCGTAGGTCAGCGAGAGACCCAGTACTTC
CASSVGQRETQYF
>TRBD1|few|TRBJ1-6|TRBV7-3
TGTGCCAGCAGTTTGACAGGGGTCGGTTCACCCCTCCACTTT
CASSLTGVGSPLHF
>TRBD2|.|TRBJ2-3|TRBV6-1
TGTGCCAGCAGTGAATACGGCGGGAGGGCTTCAGATACGCAGTATTTT
CASSEYGGRASDTQYF
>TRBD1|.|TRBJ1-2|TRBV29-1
TGCAGCGCCGACGGACAGGGGGGTAACTATGGCTACACCTTC
CSADGQGGNYGYTF
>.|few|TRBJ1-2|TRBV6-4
TGTGCCAGCGCCCCCCGCGGGGGCGGCTATGGCTACACCTTC
CASAPRGGGYGYTF
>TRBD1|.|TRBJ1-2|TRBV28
TGTGCCAGCGGGGCAGGGGGCGCAAGGGGCTATGGCTACACCTTC
CASGAGGARGYGYTF
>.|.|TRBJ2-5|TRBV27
TGTGCCAGCAGTTTATTAGGGGGGGAGGAGACCCAGTACTTC
CASSLLGGEETQYF
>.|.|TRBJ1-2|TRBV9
TGTGCCAGCAGCGTAGATTTAGGGGGCTATGGCTACACCTTC
CASSVDLGGYGYTF
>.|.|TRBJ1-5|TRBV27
TGTGCCAGCAGTCCCCATCGGGGGGTTAGCAATCAGCCCCAGCATTTT
CASSPHRGVSNQPQHF
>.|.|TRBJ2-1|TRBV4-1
TGCGCCAGCAGCCAAACGCTAAACCCTTACAATGAGCAGTTCTTC
CASSQTLNPYNEQFF
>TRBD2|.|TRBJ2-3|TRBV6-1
TGTGCCAGCCGGAGACTAGCTACGACAGATACGCAGTATTTT
CASRRLATTDTQYF
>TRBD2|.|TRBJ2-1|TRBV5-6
TGTGCCAGCAGCTTGGTTCTAGCGGGTCGATACAATGAGCAGTTCTTC
CASSLVLAGRYNEQFF
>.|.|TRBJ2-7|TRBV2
TGTGCCAGCAGTGACACAGGGTCGGAACAGGGCCCGCAGTACTTC
CASSDTGSEQGPQYF
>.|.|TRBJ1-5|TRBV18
TGTGCCAGCTCACCGGGGGTGGATCAGCCCCAGCATTTT
CASSPGVDQPQHF
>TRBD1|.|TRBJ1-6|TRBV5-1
TGCGCCAGCAGCGTAGACAGGGGGAGTTCACCCCTCCACTTT
CASSVDRGSSPLHF
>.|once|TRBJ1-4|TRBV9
TGTGCCAGCAGCGTAGGTTGGGGGACGACTAATGAAAAACTGTTTTTT
CASSVGWGTTNEKLFF
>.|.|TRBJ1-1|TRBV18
TGTGCCAGCTCACCACCTACAGGGCATACTGAAGCTTTCTTT
CASSPPTGHTEAFF
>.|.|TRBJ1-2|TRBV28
TGTGCCAGCAGCCCTCCGGCACGTTCCTATGGCTACACCTTC
CASSPPARSYGYTF
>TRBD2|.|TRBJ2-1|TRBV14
TGTGCCAGCAGCCAAGTTGGGCTTACTAGCGGGGTGTTCTTC
CASSQVGLTSGVFF
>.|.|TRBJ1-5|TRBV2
TGTGCCAGCAGTGAAGGGGACACCCAGCATTTT
CASSEGDTQHF
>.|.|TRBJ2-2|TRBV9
TGTGCCAGCAGTTCCACCGGGGAGCTGTTTTTT
CASSSTGELFF
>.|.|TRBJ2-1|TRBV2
TGTGCCAGCAGTGAAATAGGGACACAGCAGTTCTTC
CASSEIGTQQFF
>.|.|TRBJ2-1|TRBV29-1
TGCAGCGTTAGGGCAGGGGCCAATGAGCAGTTCTTC
CSVRAGANEQFF
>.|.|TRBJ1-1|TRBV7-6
TGTGCCAGCAGTGCAGACCTGAACACTGAAGCTTTCTTT
CASSADLNTEAFF
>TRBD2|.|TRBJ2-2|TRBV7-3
TGTGCCAGCAGGTTTACTAGCGGGAGATTTACGAACACCGGGGAGCTGTTTTTT
CASRFTSGRFTNTGELFF
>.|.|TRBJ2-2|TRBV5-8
TGTGCCAGCAGCTTGTTTCTTCGTTATTATTTTAACAGACCCACCGGGGAGCTGTTTTTT
CASSLFLRYYFNRPTGELFF
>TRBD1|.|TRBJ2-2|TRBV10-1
TGCGCCAGCAGTGAAACCGGGACAGGGACCGGGGAGCTGTTTTTT
CASSETGTGTGELFF
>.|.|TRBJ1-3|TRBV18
TGTGCCAGCTCACCCCCGACGGGTTTCTCTGGAAACACCATATATTTT
CASSPPTGFSGNTIYF
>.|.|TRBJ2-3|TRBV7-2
TGTGCCAGCAGCTTAGTCCACCATACGCAGTATTTT
CASSLVHHTQYF
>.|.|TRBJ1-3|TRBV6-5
TGTGCCAGCAGTTACTCGCCGACCAGCTCTGGAAACACCATATATTTT
CASSYSPTSSGNTIYF
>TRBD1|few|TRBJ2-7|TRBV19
TGTGCCAGTAGTGTGGGACAGGACCTTCCCTACGAGCAGTACTTC
CASSVGQDLPYEQYF
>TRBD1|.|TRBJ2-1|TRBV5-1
TGCGCCAGCAGCCAAGGTCTGGACAGGGCGCACAATGAGCAGTTCTTC
CASSQGLDRAHNEQFF
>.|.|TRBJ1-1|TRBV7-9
TGTGCCAGCAGCTTAGTTTGGGGGGCGCGAAACACTGAAGCTTTCTTT
CASSLVWGARNTEAFF
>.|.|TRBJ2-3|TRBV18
TGTGCCAGCTCCGCCTTAGAGTCCACAGATACGCAGTATTTT
CASSALESTDTQYF
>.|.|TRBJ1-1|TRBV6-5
TGTGCCAGCAGCTCCCCCGGGCAGTTGAACACTGAAGCTTTCTTT
CASSSPGQLNTEAFF
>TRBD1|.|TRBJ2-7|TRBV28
TGTGCCAGCAGTTCGGGGGGGACAGGGGCCTACGAGCAGTACTTC
CASSSGGTGAYEQYF
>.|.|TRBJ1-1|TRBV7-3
TGTGCCAGCAGCTTAGGGGGGCTCAACACTGAAGCTTTCTTT
CASSLGGLNTEAFF
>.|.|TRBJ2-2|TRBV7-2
TGTGCCAGCAGCTTAGCTCCGAACACCGGGGAGCTGTTTTTT
CASSLAPNTGELFF
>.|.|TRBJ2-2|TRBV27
TGTGCCAGCAGTTATGTGGGACTCAAAACCGGGGAGCTGTTTTTT
CASSYVGLKTGELFF
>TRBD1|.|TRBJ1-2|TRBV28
TGTGCCAGCAGTCTATATTGGACAGGGACTAACTATGGCTACACCTTC
CASSLYWTGTNYGYTF
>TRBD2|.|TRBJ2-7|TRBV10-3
TGTGCCATCTGGGGGGCTAGCGGGAGTGGCGACGAGCAGTACTTC
CAIWGASGSGDEQYF
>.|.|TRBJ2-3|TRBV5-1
TGCGCCAGCAGCTTGGGCGGTTCTAGCACAGATACGCAGTATTTT
CASSLGGSSTDTQYF
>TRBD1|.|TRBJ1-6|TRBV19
TGTGCCAGTAGTATAGCCTGGGACAGTAATTCACCCCTCCACTTT
CASSIAWDSNSPLHF
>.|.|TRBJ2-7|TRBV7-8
TGTGCCAGCAGCTTAGTTGTAGGAACTGACTACGAGCAGTACTTC
CASSLVVGTDYEQYF